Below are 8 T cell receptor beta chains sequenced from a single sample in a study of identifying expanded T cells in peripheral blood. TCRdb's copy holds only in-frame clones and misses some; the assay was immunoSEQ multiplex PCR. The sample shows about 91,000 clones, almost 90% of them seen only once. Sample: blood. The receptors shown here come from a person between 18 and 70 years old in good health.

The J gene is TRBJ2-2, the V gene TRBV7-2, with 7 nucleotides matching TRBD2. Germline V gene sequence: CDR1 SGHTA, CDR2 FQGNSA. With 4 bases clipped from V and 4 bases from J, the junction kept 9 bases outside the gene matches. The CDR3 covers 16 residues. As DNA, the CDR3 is TGTGCCAGCAGCTCTCCAACTAGCGCGGCCACCGGGGAGCTGTTTTTT. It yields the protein CASSSPTSAATGELFF.

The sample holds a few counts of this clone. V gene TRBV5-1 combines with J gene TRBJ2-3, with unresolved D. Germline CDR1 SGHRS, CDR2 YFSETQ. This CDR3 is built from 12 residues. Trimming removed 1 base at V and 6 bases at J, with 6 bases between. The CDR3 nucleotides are TGCGCCAGCAGCTTGAATGGGGATACGCAGTATTTT. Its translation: CASSLNGDTQYF.

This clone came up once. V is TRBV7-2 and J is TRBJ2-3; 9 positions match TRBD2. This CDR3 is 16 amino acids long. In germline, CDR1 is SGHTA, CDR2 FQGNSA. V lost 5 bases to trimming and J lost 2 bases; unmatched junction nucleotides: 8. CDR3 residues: CASSPMGGRDTDTQYF. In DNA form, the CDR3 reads TGTGCCAGCAGCCCCATGGGCGGGAGGGACACAGATACGCAGTATTTT.

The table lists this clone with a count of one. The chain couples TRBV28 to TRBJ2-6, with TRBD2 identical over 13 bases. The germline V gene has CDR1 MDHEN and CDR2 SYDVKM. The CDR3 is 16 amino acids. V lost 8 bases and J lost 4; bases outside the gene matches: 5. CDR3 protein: CASGRLAGGGANVLTF. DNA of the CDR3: TGTGCCAGCGGAAGACTAGCGGGAGGCGGGGCCAACGTCCTGACTTTC.

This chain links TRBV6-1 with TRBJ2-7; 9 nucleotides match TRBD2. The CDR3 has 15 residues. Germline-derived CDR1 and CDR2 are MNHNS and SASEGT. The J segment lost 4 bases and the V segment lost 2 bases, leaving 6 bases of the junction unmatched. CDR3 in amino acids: CASSERLAGSYEQYF. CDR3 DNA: TGTGCCAGCAGTGAACGCCTAGCGGGATCATACGAGCAGTACTTC.

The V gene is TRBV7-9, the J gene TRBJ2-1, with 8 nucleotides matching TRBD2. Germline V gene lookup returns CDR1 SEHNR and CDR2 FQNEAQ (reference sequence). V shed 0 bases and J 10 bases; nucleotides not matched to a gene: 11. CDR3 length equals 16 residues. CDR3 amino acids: CASSLARALAEREQFF. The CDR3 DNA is TGTGCCAGCAGCTTAGCGCGGGCACTAGCGGAGCGGGAGCAGTTCTTC.

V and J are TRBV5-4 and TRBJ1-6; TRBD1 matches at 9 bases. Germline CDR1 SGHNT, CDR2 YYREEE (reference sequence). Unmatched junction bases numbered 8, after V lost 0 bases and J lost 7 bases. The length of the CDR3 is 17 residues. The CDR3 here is CASSLEVSGTGNSPLHF. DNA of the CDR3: TGTGCCAGCAGCTTGGAAGTATCGGGGACAGGGAATTCACCCCTCCACTTT.

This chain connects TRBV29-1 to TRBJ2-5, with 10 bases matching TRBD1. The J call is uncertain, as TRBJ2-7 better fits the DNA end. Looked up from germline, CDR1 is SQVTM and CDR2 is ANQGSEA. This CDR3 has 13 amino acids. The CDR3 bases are TGCAGCGTTGATGGACAGGGGGGCTACGAGCAGTACTTC. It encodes CSVDGQGGYEQYF.